Listed here are 32 T cell receptor beta chains from one sample, sequenced in a study of T-cell reconstitution after alpha-beta-depleted transplantation in children. TCRbeta library construction was performed incorporating unique molecular identifiers. One entry per CDR3 protein, called by TCRdb with MiXCR from the PCR reads. The table has some 840,000 distinct CDR3 sequences, roughly 15% seen once. The input for sequencing was PBMCs, mostly from graft donor cells, taken 360 days after TCRalphabeta/CD19-depleted stem cell transplant. The origin of the receptors is a male patient younger than 18 who had a stem cell transplant for acute lymphoblastic leukemia, so the T cells may come from the graft donor.

CDR3 DNA sequence: TGTGCCAGCAGCCCAAGTATCGGGGGGACTAGCGGGGTCTACTACAATGAGCAGTTCTTC. Its translation is CASSPSIGGTSGVYYNEQFF. The chain is built from TRBV3-1 and TRBJ2-1; 13 bases map to TRBD2. Trimming removed 4 bases from V and 3 bases from J; junction bases left unmatched: 15. The length of the CDR3 is 20 residues. In germline, CDR1 is LGHDT, CDR2 YNNKEL (reference sequence).

This clonotype was seen a handful of times. The chain joins TRBV6-1 to TRBJ2-1; D is unresolved. Germline CDR1 and CDR2: MNHNS and SASEGT. V was trimmed by 6 bases and J by 0 bases, leaving 15 bases between them. CDR3 length: 16 residues. The CDR3 protein is CASSPPAWSSYNEQFF. The CDR3 region has the DNA TGTGCCAGCAGCCCTCCGGCGTGGAGCTCCTACAATGAGCAGTTCTTC.

The chain couples TRBV29-1 to TRBJ2-5; no definite D call. This CDR3 comprises 14 residues. In germline, CDR1 is SQVTM, CDR2 ANQGSEA. Between the trimmed V and J ends, which lost 1 base and 7 bases, there was a span of 16 bases. CDR3 loop: CSVEGSRSLGTQYF. The CDR3 DNA reads TGCAGCGTTGAAGGTAGCAGGTCTTTGGGGACCCAGTACTTC.

This clonotype has just a few counts. The chain has TRBV9 and TRBJ1-6; 10 bases map to TRBD1. Germline loops: CDR1 SGDLS, CDR2 YYNGEE. The CDR3 length is 15 residues. Losses at the gene ends were 3 bases for V and 7 bases for J; bases not matched to a gene: 4. The CDR3 DNA reads as TGTGCCAGCAGCGGATGGACAGGGGGGAATTCACCCCTCCACTTT. This codes for CASSGWTGGNSPLHF.

This chain joins TRBV29-1 and TRBJ2-5; D is possibly TRBD2 (7 bases). CDR1 is SQVTM, CDR2 ANQGSEA, per germline. The CDR3 is made up of 13 amino acids. The CDR3 region has the DNA TGCGCCCACGGAGGGGGGAGGGGAGAGACCCAGTACTTC. Its translation is CAHGGGRGETQYF.

This clonotype was found many times. The V gene is TRBV27, the J gene TRBJ2-4; tentatively, D is TRBD1 (7 bases). Looked up from germline, CDR1 is MNHEY and CDR2 is SMNVEV (reference sequence). V lost 4 bases and J lost 6, with 13 bases in between. The CDR3 is 14 amino acids. CDR3 loop: CASSWRGLGNIQYF. CDR3 sequence (DNA): TGTGCCAGCAGTTGGAGGGGGCTTGGAAACATTCAGTACTTC.

This clonotype was found a few times. The chain has TRBV11-3 and TRBJ2-1; a weak D match, TRBD2 (5 bases). The CDR3 is 13 residues long. The germline V and J ends were trimmed by 4 bases and 5 bases, with 9 bases remaining between them. Germline V gene lookup returns CDR1 SGHNT and CDR2 YENEEA. The CDR3 is CASSSDGDNEQFF. The CDR3 DNA reads as TGTGCCAGCAGCTCCGACGGGGACAATGAGCAGTTCTTC. The complete variable domain, with remaining parts taken from reference TRBV11-3 and TRBJ2-1, reads EAGVVQSPRYKIIEKKQPVAFWCNPISGHNTLYWYLQNLGQGPELLIRYENEEAVDDSQLPKDRFSAERLKGVDSTLKIQPAELGDSAVYLCASSSDGDNEQFFGPGTRLTVL.

The V and J genes are TRBV5-1 and TRBJ1-1; perhaps TRBD1 as D (5 bases). CDR1 and CDR2 from the germline V gene are SGHRS and YFSETQ. The CDR3 consists of 15 residues. V lost 0 bases and J 2 bases, leaving 11 bases between the germline ends. The CDR3, as DNA: TGCGCCAGCAGCTTGGAGCCGGGGCCTAACACTGAAGCTTTCTTT. This encodes CASSLEPGPNTEAFF.

This clonotype has at least ten counts. The V gene is TRBV4-2, the J gene TRBJ2-4; 14 bases are shared with TRBD2. Losses at the gene ends were 0 bases for V and 0 bases for J; bases not matched to a gene: 7. This CDR3 is built from 20 residues. Germline CDR1 and CDR2: LGHNA and YNFKEQ. The CDR3 nucleotides are TGTGCCAGCAGCCAAGATATGGGGACTAGCGGGGGTCTAGCCAAAAACATTCAGTACTTC. This sequence encodes CASSQDMGTSGGLAKNIQYF.

This clonotype was counted only a few times. The chain employs TRBV6-5 and TRBJ2-2; 7 bases map to TRBD2. The CDR3 is 15 amino acids. The junction had 8 bases not matched to a gene; V was cut back by 5 bases and J by 5 bases. Germline CDR1 and CDR2: MNHEY and SVGAGI. CDR3 bases: TGTGCCAGCAGTAACCTAGCGGTTAAAACCGGGGAGCTGTTTTTT. This translates into CASSNLAVKTGELFF.

The chain employs TRBV9 and TRBJ1-3; TRBD1 might be the D (5 bases). Looked up from germline, CDR1 is SGDLS and CDR2 is YYNGEE. V dropped 3 bases and J dropped 7 bases, with 14 bases sitting between them. The CDR3 runs 14 residues. In nucleotides, the CDR3 is TGTGCCAGCAGCGACCGGGGGGGAAGGAACACCATATATTTT. This gives the protein CASSDRGGRNTIYF.

The gene calls are TRBV11-2 and TRBJ2-1; D perhaps matches TRBD2 (5 bases). This CDR3 comprises 16 residues. Germline CDR1 is SGHAT and CDR2 is FQNNGV. V lost 3 bases, J lost 0 bases, and 12 bases lay in between. In DNA, the CDR3 is TGTGCCAGCAGCTTCCAAGGAGGCGGCTCCTACAATGAGCAGTTCTTC. Translating gives CASSFQGGGSYNEQFF.

This clonotype was seen only a few times. The chain links TRBV6-1 to TRBJ2-2; 7 bases are a match to TRBD2. The length of the CDR3 is 15 residues. The germline V gene has CDR1 MNHNS and CDR2 SASEGT. V was pared by 8 bases and J by 4 bases, with 10 bases of the junction left unmatched. CDR3 sequence reads: CASGAGGGSTGELFF. The DNA for the CDR3 is TGTGCCAGCGGTGCTGGGGGGGGGAGCACCGGGGAGCTGTTTTTT.

The sample holds a few counts of this clonotype. This chain connects TRBV7-2 to TRBJ2-1; 7 bases align to TRBD2. V shed 6 bases, J shed 0 bases, and the junction held 8 bases outside the gene matches. Germline-derived CDR1 and CDR2 are SGHTA and FQGNSA. The CDR3 length is 16 residues. The CDR3 region has the DNA TGTGCCAGCAGTCGTAGCGGGCCGAGCTCCTACAATGAGCAGTTCTTC. Encoded protein: CASSRSGPSSYNEQFF.

This clonotype occurred many times. The CDR3 DNA is TGTGCCAGCAGAGAGGGTACACGTAGGGGGCAGTATTTT. Translated: CASREGTRRGQYF. The chain employs TRBV28 and TRBJ2-3; D tentatively reads TRBD1 or TRBD2 (5 bases each). Trimming shortened V by 6 bases and J by 11 bases, and 18 bases separated the two germline ends. The CDR3 is made up of 13 amino acids. The germline V gene has CDR1 MDHEN and CDR2 SYDVKM.

The rearrangement joins TRBV5-1 to TRBJ2-3; D remains ambiguous. This CDR3 is built from 16 residues. V was shortened by 3 bases and J by 0 bases, with 14 bases between the two germline ends. Germline CDR1 is SGHRS and CDR2 is YFSETQ. The CDR3: CASSSEPRISTDTQYF. The CDR3 bases are TGCGCCAGCAGCTCTGAGCCCCGGATTAGCACAGATACGCAGTATTTT.

This clonotype has more than one count but fewer than ten. The chain combines TRBV27 with TRBJ1-2; D possibly corresponds to TRBD1 (6 bases). Per the germline V gene, CDR1 is MNHEY and CDR2 is SMNVEV (reference sequence). Between the trimmed V and J ends, which lost 4 bases and 4 bases, there was a span of 16 bases. The CDR3 has 15 amino acids. CDR3 bases: TGTGCCAGCAGTTCACTGGACAGCGCTCTCTATGGCTACACCTTC. The encoded protein is CASSSLDSALYGYTF.

The chain joins TRBV6-5 to TRBJ2-7; TRBD1 is a possible D gene (6 bases). The V and J ends lost 0 bases and 6 bases respectively, with 15 bases between them. Germline CDR1 is MNHEY and CDR2 is SVGAGI. The CDR3 length is 15 residues. The CDR3 bases are TGTGCCAGCAGTTACTCGTGGGGGCTAACGACCGAGCAGTACTTC. It translates to CASSYSWGLTTEQYF.

The V and J genes are TRBV7-9 and TRBJ2-3; perhaps TRBD1 as D (6 bases). CDR1 and CDR2 (germline): SEHNR, FQNEAQ (reference sequence). This CDR3 comprises 17 residues. V dropped 2 bases and J dropped 1 base, with 16 bases sitting between them. This CDR3 is CASSLSPDSHRTDTQYF. DNA of the CDR3: TGTGCCAGCAGCTTATCCCCGGACAGCCACCGCACAGATACGCAGTATTTT.

This chain connects TRBV12-3 or TRBV12-4 to TRBJ2-5, with D tentatively TRBD2 (7 bases). This CDR3 comprises 14 residues. Trimming took off 11 bases at V and 5 bases at J, with 21 bases between the two ends. CDR3 in DNA: TGTGCCCCTCACCGTGGGGGGGCCGGGGAGACCCAGTACTTC. It translates to CAPHRGGAGETQYF.

There are a few counts of this clonotype. J is TRBJ2-1 and V is TRBV19; D might be TRBD2 (6 bases). V gave up 5 bases and J gave up 2 bases, with 13 bases separating them. The CDR3 is 15 amino acids. Looked up from germline, CDR1 is LNHDA and CDR2 is SQIVND (reference sequence). CDR3 DNA sequence: TGTGCCAGTAGTCCCCGGGAGAATGCCTACAATGAGCAGTTCTTC. Translating it yields CASSPRENAYNEQFF.

This clonotype turned up a few times. The chain couples TRBV4-2 to TRBJ2-1, with 8 bases fitting TRBD2. Germline CDR1 reads LGHNA; CDR2 reads YNFKEQ. Losses at the gene ends were 0 bases for V and 3 bases for J; bases not matched to a gene: 7. This CDR3 is 17 amino acids long. Here the CDR3 reads CASSQDPTSVGYNEQFF. The CDR3 region has the DNA TGTGCCAGCAGCCAAGATCCGACTAGCGTCGGCTACAATGAGCAGTTCTTC.

The table lists this clonotype with a few counts. The rearrangement uses TRBV29-1 and TRBJ2-1; 10 bases fit TRBD2. The J segment lost 9 bases and the V segment lost 6 bases, leaving 14 bases of the junction unmatched. CDR3 length: 15 residues. Germline V lookup: CDR1 SQVTM, CDR2 ANQGSEA. The CDR3 loop reads CSVSWTSGPSGEQFF. As DNA, the CDR3 is TGCAGCGTGAGTTGGACTAGCGGTCCTAGCGGTGAGCAGTTCTTC.

This clonotype has ten or more counts. The V gene is TRBV20-1, the J gene TRBJ2-3, with D perhaps given as TRBD1 or TRBD2 (5 bases each). Trimming removed 0 bases at V and 4 bases at J, with 14 bases between. The V gene's germline CDR1 is DFQATT and CDR2 SNEGSKA (reference sequence). This CDR3 is built from 15 residues. The CDR3 region is CSARDTLKGPDTQYF. CDR3 sequence (DNA): TGCAGTGCTAGAGATACCCTCAAGGGACCAGATACGCAGTATTTT.

The rearrangement uses TRBV29-1 and TRBJ2-2; the match to TRBD1 covers 10 bases. Germline values: CDR1 SQVTM, CDR2 ANQGSEA. V lost 6 bases to trimming and J lost 2 bases; unmatched junction nucleotides: 6. This CDR3 has 15 amino acids. CDR3 nucleotides: TGCAGCGTCCTTAGACAGGGGGCTAACACCGGGGAGCTGTTTTTT. This codes for CSVLRQGANTGELFF.

This clonotype turned up a few times. The genes are TRBV7-9 and TRBJ2-7; no firm D call. V dropped 1 base and J dropped 0 bases, with 7 bases sitting between them. CDR3 length equals 14 residues. Germline V gene data show CDR1 as SEHNR and CDR2 as FQNEAQ (reference sequence). The CDR3 DNA reads TGTGCCAGCAGCTTAGACCTAAGCTCCTACGAGCAGTACTTC. Its protein product is CASSLDLSSYEQYF.

The chain combines TRBV12-3 or TRBV12-4 with TRBJ1-2; TRBD1 might be the D (5 bases). This CDR3 has 12 residues. The V and J ends lost 7 bases and 7 bases respectively, with 13 bases between them. The CDR3 bases are TGTGCCAGCACCTGGGACGCGGGTGGCTACACCTTC. Translating it yields CASTWDAGGYTF.

The V gene is TRBV19, the J gene TRBJ1-1; the match to TRBD1 covers 12 bases. The junction had 4 bases not matched to a gene; V was cut back by 3 bases and J by 5 bases. CDR3 length: 15 residues. The germline CDR1 and CDR2 sequences are LNHDA and SQIVND (reference sequence). DNA for the CDR3: TGTGCCAGTAGTATCGGGACAGGGGGCTGGACTGAAGCTTTCTTT. This codes for CASSIGTGGWTEAFF.

This clonotype was counted only a few times. J is TRBJ2-7 and V is TRBV2; 11 nucleotides align to TRBD1. After removal of 7 bases from V and 1 base from J, the junction contained 6 bases not matched to a gene. This CDR3 is 15 amino acids long. The germline V gene encodes CDR1 SNHLY and CDR2 FYNNEI. CDR3 sequence: CASTMDRGLSYEQYF. CDR3 nucleotide sequence: TGTGCCAGCACTATGGACAGGGGGCTATCCTACGAGCAGTACTTC. The entire variable domain, with the rest obtained from reference TRBV2 and TRBJ2-7, is as follows: EPEVTQTPSHQVTQMGQEVILRCVPISNHLYFYWYRQILGQKVEFLVSFYNNEISEKSEIFDDQFSVERPDGSNFTLKIRSTKLEDSAMYFCASTMDRGLSYEQYFGPGTRLTVT.

The chain joins TRBV29-1 to TRBJ2-2; a weak D match, TRBD2 (5 bases). V was trimmed by 7 bases and J by 4 bases, leaving 13 bases between them. The CDR3 has 13 residues. Germline assignment: CDR1 SQVTM and CDR2 ANQGSEA. CDR3 bases: TGCAGCGCCGCACTAGGTATCACCGGGGAGCTGTTTTTT. It specifies CSAALGITGELFF.

V gene TRBV20-1 combines with J gene TRBJ1-4; 7 bases map to TRBD1. The CDR3 has 13 residues. The germline gives CDR1 DFQATT, CDR2 SNEGSKA (reference sequence). The V and J ends lost 5 bases and 6 bases, in that order; junction bases with no gene match: 6. The CDR3 DNA is TGCAGTGCTGAGAGTCAGGGGGATGAAAAACTGTTTTTT. Protein product: CSAESQGDEKLFF.

The chain recombines TRBV12-3 or TRBV12-4 with TRBJ2-3; 8 bases align to TRBD1. CDR3 length equals 14 residues. Losses at the gene ends were 7 bases for V and 0 bases for J; bases not matched to a gene: 3. CDR3: CASTWTGSTDTQYF. CDR3 DNA sequence: TGTGCCAGCACCTGGACAGGGAGCACAGATACGCAGTATTTT.